Here is one T cell receptor beta chain with its context. Study processing details: Nucleated cell number was recorded as an estimate derived from reference gene primer amplification. TCRdb keeps only in-frame clones here, not all; method: immunoSEQ multiplex PCR. V, J and clone size derive from that table, while D and trimming were established from the DNA sequence. In the table there are about 520,000 clones, 70% to 90% of which are singletons. This record comes from a study of blood T cell repertoires in COVID-19. Study summary: Samples taken during acute and convalescent COVID-19 were collected in the United States, Italy and Spain. The cDNA or gDNA used as material had been derived from T cells, B-cell-depleted T cells, or PBMCs.

The germline gives CDR1 SGHTA, CDR2 FQGTGA. V gave up 5 bases and J gave up 5 bases; unmatched junction bases: 4. There are 14 residues in the CDR3. The sequence derives from a human donor in a cohort sampled during active COVID-19. The chain is built from TRBV7-3 and TRBJ2-5; 11 bases are a match to TRBD2. Material: peripheral blood. As DNA, the CDR3 is TGTGCCAGCAGCGCCCTAGCGGGGGGTGAGACCCAGTACTTC. It is translated as CASSALAGGETQYF.